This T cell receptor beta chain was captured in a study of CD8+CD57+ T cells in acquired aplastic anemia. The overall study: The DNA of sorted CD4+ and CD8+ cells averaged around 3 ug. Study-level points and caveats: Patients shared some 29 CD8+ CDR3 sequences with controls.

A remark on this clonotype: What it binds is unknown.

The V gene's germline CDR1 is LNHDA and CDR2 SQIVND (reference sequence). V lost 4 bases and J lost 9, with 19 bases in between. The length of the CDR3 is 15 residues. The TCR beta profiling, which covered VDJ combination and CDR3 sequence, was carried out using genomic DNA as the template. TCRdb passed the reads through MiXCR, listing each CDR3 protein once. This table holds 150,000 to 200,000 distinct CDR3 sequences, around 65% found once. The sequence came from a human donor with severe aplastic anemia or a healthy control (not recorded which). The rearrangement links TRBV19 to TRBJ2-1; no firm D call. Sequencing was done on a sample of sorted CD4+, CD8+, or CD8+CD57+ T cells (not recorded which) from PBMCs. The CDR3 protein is CASSTGTRANTEQFF. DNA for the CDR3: TGTGCCAGTAGTACTGGAACCCGGGCGAACACTGAGCAGTTCTTC.